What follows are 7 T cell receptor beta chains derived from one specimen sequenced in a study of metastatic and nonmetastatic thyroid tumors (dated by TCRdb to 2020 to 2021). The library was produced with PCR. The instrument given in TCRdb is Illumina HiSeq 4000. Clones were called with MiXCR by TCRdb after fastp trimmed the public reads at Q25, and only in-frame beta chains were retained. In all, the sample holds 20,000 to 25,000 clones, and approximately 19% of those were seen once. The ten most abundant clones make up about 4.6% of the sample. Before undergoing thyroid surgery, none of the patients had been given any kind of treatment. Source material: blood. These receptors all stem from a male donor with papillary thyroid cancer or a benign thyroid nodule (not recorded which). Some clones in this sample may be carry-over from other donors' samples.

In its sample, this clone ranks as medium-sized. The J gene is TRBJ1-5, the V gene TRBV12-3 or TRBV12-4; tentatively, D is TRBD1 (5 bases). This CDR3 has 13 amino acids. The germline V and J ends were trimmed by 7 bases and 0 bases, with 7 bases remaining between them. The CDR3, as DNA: TGTGCCAGCAAGGGACCTAGCAATCAGCCCCAGCATTTT. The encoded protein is CASKGPSNQPQHF.

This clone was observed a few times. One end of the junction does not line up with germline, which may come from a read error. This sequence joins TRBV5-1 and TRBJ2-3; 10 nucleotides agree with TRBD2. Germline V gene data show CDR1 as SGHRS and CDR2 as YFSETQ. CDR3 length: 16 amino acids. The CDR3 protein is CASILSGGLATDTQYF. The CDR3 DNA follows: TGCGCCAGCATCTTGTCCGGGGGACTAGCGACAGATACGCAGTATTTT.

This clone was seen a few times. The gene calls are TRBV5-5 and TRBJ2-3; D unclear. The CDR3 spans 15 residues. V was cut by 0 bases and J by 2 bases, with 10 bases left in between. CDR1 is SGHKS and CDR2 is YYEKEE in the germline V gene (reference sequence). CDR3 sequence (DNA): TGTGCCAGCAGCTTGGCCGGGCAGAACACAGATACGCAGTATTTT. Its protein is CASSLAGQNTDTQYF.

The CDR3 DNA reads TGTGCCAGCTCATCTAAACAGGACACCTCGGAAGCTTTCTTT. It codes for CASSSKQDTSEAFF. This sequence joins TRBV18 and TRBJ1-1; D possibly corresponds to TRBD1 (5 bases). CDR3 length equals 14 residues. CDR1 and CDR2 (germline): KGHSH, LQKENI. V lost 5 bases to trimming and J lost 8 bases, with 18 bases between them.

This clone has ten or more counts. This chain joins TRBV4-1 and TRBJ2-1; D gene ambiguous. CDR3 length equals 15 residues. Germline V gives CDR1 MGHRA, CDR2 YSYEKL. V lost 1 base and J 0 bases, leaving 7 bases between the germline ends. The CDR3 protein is CASSQGGNSYNEQFF. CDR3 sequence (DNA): TGCGCCAGCAGCCAAGGTGGGAACTCCTACAATGAGCAGTTCTTC.

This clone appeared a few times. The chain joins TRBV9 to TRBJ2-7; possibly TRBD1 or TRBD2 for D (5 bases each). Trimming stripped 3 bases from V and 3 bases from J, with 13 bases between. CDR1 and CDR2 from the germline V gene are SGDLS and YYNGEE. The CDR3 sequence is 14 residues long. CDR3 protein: CASSAAGTLYEQYF. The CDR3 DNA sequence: TGTGCCAGCAGCGCAGCCGGGACCCTCTACGAGCAGTACTTC.

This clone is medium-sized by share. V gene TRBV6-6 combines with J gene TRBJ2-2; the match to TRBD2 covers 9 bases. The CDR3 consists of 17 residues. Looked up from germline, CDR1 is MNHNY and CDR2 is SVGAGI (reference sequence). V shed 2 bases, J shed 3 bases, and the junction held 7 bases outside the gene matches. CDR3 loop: CASSYTPGLAHTGELFF. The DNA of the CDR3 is TGTGCCAGCAGTTACACGCCGGGACTAGCTCACACCGGGGAGCTGTTTTTT.